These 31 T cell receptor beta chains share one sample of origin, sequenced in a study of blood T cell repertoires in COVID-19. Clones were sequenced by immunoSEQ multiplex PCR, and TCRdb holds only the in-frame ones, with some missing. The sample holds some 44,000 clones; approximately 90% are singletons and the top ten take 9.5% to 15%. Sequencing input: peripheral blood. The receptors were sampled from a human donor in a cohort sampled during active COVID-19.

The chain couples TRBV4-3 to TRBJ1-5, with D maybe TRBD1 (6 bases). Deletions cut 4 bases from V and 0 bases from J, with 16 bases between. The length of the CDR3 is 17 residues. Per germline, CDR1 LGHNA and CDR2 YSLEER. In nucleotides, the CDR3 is TGCGCCAGCAGCCGTGGATTGGGACAAGATAGCAATCAGCCCCAGCATTTT. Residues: CASSRGLGQDSNQPQHF.

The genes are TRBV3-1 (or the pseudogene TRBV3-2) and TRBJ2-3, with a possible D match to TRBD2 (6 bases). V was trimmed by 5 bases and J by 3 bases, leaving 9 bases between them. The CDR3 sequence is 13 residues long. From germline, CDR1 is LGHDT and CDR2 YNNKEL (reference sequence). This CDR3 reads CASSEGRTDTQYF. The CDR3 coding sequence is TGTGCCAGCAGCGAGGGGAGGACAGATACGCAGTATTTT.

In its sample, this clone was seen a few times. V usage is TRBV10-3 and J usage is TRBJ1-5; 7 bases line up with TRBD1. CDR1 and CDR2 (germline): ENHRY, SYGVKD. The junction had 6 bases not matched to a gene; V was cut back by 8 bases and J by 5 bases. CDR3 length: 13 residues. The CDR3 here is CAIGGGADQPQHF. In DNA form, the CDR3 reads TGTGCCATCGGAGGGGGCGCAGATCAGCCCCAGCATTTT.

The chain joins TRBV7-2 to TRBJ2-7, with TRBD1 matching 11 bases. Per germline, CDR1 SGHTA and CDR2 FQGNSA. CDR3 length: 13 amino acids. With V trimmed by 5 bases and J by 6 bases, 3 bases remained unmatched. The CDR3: CASSPGQGVEQYF. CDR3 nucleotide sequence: TGTGCCAGCAGCCCGGGACAGGGGGTCGAGCAGTACTTC.

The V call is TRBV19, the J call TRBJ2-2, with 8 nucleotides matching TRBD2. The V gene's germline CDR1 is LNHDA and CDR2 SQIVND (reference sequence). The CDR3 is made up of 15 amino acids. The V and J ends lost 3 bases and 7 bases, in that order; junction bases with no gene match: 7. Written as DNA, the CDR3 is TGTGCCAGTAGTATCTCGGCGGGAGGCGGCGGGGAGCTGTTTTTT. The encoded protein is CASSISAGGGGELFF.

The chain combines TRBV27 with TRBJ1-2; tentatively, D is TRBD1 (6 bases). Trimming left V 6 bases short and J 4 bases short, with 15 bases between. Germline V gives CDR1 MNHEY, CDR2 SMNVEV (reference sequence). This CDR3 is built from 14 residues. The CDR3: CASRRTGFFYGYTF. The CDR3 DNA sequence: TGTGCCAGCAGGCGAACAGGGTTCTTCTATGGCTACACCTTC.

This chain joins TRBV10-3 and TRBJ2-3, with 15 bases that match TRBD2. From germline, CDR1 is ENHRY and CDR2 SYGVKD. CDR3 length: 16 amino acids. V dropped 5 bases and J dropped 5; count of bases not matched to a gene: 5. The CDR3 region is CAISRTSGGAKDTQYF. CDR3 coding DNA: TGTGCCATCAGTCGGACTAGCGGGGGGGCCAAAGATACGCAGTATTTT.

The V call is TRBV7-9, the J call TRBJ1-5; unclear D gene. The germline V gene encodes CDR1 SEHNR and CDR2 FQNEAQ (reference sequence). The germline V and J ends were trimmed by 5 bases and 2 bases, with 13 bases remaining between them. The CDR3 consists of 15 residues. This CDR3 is CASSAWTDGNQPQHF. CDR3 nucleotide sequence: TGTGCCAGCAGCGCATGGACTGACGGCAATCAGCCCCAGCATTTT. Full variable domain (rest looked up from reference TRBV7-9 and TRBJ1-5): DTGVSQNPRHKITKRGQNVTFRCDPISEHNRLYWYRQTLGQGPEFLTYFQNEAQLEKSRLLSDRFSAERPKGSFSTLEIQRTEQGDSAMYLCASSAWTDGNQPQHFGDGTRLSIL.

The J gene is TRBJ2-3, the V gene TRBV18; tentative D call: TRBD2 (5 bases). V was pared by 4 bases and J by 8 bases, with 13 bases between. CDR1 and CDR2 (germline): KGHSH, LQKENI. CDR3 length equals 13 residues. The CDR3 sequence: CASSQVRDGTQYF. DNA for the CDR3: TGTGCCAGCTCACAGGTTCGGGATGGTACGCAGTATTTT. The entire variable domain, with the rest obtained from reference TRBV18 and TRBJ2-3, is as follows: NAGVMQNPRHLVRRRGQEARLRCSPMKGHSHVYWYRQLPEEGLKFMVYLQKENIIDESGMPKERFSAEFPKEGPSILRIQQVVRGDSAAYFCASSQVRDGTQYFGPGTRLTVL.

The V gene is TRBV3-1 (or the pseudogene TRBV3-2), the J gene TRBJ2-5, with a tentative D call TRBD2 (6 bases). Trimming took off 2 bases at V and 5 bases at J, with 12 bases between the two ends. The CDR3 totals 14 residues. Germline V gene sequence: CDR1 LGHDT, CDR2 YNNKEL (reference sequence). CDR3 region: CASSQQASAETQYF. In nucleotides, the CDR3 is TGTGCCAGCAGCCAACAGGCTAGCGCGGAGACCCAGTACTTC.

The CDR3 loop reads CASSLQTGETQYF. CDR3 nucleotide sequence: TGCGCCAGCAGCCTCCAGACAGGGGAGACCCAGTACTTC. The V call is TRBV4-1, the J call TRBJ2-5; 7 nucleotides match TRBD1. The CDR3 contains 13 residues. The junction had 4 bases not matched to a gene; V was cut back by 4 bases and J by 5 bases. Germline loops: CDR1 MGHRA, CDR2 YSYEKL.

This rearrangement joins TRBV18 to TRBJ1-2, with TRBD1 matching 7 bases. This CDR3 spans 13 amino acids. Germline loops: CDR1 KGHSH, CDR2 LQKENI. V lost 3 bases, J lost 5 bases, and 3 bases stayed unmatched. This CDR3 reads CASSPYRGYGYTF. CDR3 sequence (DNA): TGTGCCAGCTCACCTTACAGGGGTTATGGCTACACCTTC. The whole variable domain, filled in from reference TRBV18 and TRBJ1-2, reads NAGVMQNPRHLVRRRGQEARLRCSPMKGHSHVYWYRQLPEEGLKFMVYLQKENIIDESGMPKERFSAEFPKEGPSILRIQQVVRGDSAAYFCASSPYRGYGYTFGSGTRLTVV.

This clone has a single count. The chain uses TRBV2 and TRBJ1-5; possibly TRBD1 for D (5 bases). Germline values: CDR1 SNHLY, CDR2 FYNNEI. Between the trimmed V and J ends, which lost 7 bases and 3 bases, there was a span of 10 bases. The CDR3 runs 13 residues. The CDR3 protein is CASMWTYNQPQHF. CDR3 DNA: TGTGCCAGCATGTGGACATACAATCAGCCCCAGCATTTT.

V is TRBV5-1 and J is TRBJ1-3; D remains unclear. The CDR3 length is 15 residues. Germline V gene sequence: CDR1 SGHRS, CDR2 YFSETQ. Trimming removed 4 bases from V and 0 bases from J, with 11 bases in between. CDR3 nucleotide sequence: TGCGCCAGCAGCCTACTCAGCGTCTCTGGAAACACCATATATTTT. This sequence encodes CASSLLSVSGNTIYF.

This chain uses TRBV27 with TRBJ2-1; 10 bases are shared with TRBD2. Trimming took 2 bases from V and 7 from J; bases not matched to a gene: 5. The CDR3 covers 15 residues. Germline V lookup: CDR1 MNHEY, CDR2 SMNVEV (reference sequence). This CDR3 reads CASSLLAGVRNEQFF. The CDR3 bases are TGTGCCAGCAGTTTACTAGCGGGAGTACGGAATGAGCAGTTCTTC.

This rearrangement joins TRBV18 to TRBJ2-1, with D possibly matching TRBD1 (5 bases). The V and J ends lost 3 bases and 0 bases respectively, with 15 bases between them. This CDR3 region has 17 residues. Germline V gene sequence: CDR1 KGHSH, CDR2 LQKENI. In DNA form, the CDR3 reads TGTGCCAGCTCACCCGGCCGTGGGGCCGCCTCCTACAATGAGCAGTTCTTC. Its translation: CASSPGRGAASYNEQFF.

Here the CDR3 DNA reads TGTGCCAGCAGCCCCCCGGGACAGCTGAATGAAAAACTGTTTTTT. Encoded protein: CASSPPGQLNEKLFF. The chain couples TRBV5-6 to TRBJ1-4; 7 bases are shared with TRBD1. The length of the CDR3 is 15 residues. V lost 4 bases to trimming and J lost 5 bases; unmatched junction nucleotides: 8. Per germline, CDR1 SGHDT and CDR2 YYEEEE.

The CDR3 nucleotides read TGTGCCAGCAGTCCTACCGGGACTAGCGGGAGACGGCGCAGCAATGAGCAGTTCTTC. It translates to CASSPTGTSGRRRSNEQFF. The chain links TRBV7-2 to TRBJ2-1; TRBD2 agrees at 14 bases. The germline V gene has CDR1 SGHTA and CDR2 FQGNSA. Trimming took 6 bases from V and 6 from J; bases not matched to a gene: 16. CDR3 size: 19 residues. Together with reference TRBV7-2 and TRBJ2-1, the CDR3 gives the full variable domain: GAGVSQSPSNKVTEKGKDVELRCDPISGHTALYWYRQSLGQGLEFLIYFQGNSAPDKSGLPSDRFSAERTGGSVSTLTIQRTQQEDSAVYLCASSPTGTSGRRRSNEQFFGPGTRLTVL.

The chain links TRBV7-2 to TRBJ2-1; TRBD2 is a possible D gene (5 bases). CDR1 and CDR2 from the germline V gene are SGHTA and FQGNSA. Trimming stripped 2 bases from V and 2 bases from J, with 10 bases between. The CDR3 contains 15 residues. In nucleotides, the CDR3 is TGTGCCAGCAGCTTAAGTCGGGGAACCTACAATGAGCAGTTCTTC. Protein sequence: CASSLSRGTYNEQFF.

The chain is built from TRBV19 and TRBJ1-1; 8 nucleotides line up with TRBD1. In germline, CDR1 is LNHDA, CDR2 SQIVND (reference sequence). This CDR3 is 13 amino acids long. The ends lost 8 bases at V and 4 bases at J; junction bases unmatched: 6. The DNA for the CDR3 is TGTGCCAGTCGCGGACAGGGAGGCACTGAAGCTTTCTTT. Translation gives CASRGQGGTEAFF.

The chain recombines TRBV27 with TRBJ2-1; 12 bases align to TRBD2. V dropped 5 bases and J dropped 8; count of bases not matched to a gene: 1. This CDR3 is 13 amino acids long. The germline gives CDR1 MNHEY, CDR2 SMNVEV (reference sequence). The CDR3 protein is CASSLAGGYEQFF. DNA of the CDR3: TGTGCCAGCAGTCTAGCGGGAGGGTATGAGCAGTTCTTC.

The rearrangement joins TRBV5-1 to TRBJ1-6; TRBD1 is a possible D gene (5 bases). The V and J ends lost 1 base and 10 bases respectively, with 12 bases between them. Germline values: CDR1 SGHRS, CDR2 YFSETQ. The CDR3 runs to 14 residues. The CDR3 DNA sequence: TGCGCCAGCAGCTTGCAAAGGGGCGACTCACCCCTCCACTTT. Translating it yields CASSLQRGDSPLHF.

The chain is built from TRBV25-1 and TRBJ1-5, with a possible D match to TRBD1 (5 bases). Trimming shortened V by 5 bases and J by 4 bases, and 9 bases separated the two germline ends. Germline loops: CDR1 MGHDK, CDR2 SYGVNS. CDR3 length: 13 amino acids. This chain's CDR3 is CASSRGSNQPQHF. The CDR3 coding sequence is TGTGCCAGCAGTAGGGGTTCAAATCAGCCCCAGCATTTT.

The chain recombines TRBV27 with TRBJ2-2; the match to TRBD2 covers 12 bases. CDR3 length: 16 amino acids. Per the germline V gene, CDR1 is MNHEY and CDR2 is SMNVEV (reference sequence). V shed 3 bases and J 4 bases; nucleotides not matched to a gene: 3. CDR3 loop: CASSLLLAGGTGELFF. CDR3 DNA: TGTGCCAGCAGTTTGTTACTAGCGGGAGGCACCGGGGAGCTGTTTTTT.

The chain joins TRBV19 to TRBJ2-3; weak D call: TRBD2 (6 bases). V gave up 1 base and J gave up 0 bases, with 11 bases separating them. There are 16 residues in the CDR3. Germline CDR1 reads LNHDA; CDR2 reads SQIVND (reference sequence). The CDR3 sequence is CASSIGPGASTDTQYF. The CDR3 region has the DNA TGTGCCAGTAGTATAGGGCCGGGAGCGAGCACAGATACGCAGTATTTT.

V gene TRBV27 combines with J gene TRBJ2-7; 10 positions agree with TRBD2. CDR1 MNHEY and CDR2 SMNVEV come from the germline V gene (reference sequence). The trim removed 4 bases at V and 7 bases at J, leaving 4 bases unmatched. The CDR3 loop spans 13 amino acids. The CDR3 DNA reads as TGTGCCAGCAGTTCGGGACTAGCGTTAGAGCAGTACTTC. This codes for CASSSGLALEQYF.

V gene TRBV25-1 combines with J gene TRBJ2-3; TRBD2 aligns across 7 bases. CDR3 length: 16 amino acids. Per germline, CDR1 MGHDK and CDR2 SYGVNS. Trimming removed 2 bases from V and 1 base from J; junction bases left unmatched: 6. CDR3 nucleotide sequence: TGTGCCAGCAGTGAAGGGGCTAGCGGTCGCACAGATACGCAGTATTTT. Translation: CASSEGASGRTDTQYF.

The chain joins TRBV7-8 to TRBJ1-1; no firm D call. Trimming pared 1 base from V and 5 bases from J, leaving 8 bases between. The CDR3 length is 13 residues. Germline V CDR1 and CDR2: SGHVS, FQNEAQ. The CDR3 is CASSLGGGTEAFF. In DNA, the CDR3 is TGTGCCAGCAGCTTAGGGGGAGGGACTGAAGCTTTCTTT. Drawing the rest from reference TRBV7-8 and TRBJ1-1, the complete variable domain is GAGVSQSPRYKVAKRGQDVALRCDPISGHVSLFWYQQALGQGPEFLTYFQNEAQLDKSGLPSDRFFAERPEGSVSTLKIQRTQQEDSAVYLCASSLGGGTEAFFGQGTRLTVV.

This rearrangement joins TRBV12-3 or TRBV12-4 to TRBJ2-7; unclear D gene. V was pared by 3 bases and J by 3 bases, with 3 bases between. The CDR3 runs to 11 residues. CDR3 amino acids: CASSFRYEQYF. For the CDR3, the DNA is TGTGCCAGCAGTTTTCGCTACGAGCAGTACTTC.

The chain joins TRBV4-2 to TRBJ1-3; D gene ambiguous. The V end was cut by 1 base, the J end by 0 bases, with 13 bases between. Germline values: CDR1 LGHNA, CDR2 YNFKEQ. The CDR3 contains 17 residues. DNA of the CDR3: TGTGCCAGCAGCCAAGTACCCGCGGACTACTCTGGAAACACCATATATTTT. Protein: CASSQVPADYSGNTIYF.

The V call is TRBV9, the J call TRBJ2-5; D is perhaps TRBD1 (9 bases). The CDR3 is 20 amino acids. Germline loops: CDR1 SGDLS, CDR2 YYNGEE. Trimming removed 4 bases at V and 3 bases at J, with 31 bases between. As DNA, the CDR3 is TGTGCCAGCAGCTCCGAGAGCGGGGGACAGGGCTACAAAAGGAAAGAGACCCAGTACTTC. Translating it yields CASSSESGGQGYKRKETQYF.